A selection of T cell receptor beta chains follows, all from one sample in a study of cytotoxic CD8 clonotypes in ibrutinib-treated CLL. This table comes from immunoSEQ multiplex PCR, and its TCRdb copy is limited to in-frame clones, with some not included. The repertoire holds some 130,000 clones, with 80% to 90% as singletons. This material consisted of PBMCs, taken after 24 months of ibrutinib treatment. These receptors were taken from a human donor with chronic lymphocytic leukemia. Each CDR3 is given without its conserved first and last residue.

cdr3_aa: ASSVKTRDRRCTNEKLF; j_call: TRBJ1-4; v_call: TRBV9
cdr3_aa: ASSRTSGSHEQY; j_call: TRBJ2-7; v_call: TRBV7-9
cdr3_aa: ASRGSNYGYT; j_call: TRBJ1-2; v_call: TRBV28
cdr3_aa: ASSFPGIPGELF; j_call: TRBJ2-2; v_call: TRBV28
cdr3_aa: ASSLAGTAGNQPQH; j_call: TRBJ1-5; v_call: TRBV5-4
cdr3_aa: ASTQPGPVNEQF; j_call: TRBJ2-1; v_call: TRBV7-2
cdr3_aa: ASSQGLKGANVLT; j_call: TRBJ2-6; v_call: TRBV4-3
cdr3_aa: ASSLGLSQGETQY; j_call: TRBJ2-5; v_call: TRBV5-1
cdr3_aa: ASSGRGDWATGELF; j_call: TRBJ2-2; v_call: TRBV9
cdr3_aa: ASSTSQGGRYEQY; j_call: TRBJ2-7; v_call: TRBV19
cdr3_aa: ASSPPGSLSYEQY; j_call: TRBJ2-7; v_call: TRBV7-9
cdr3_aa: ASRDAGGGYSPLH; j_call: TRBJ1-6; v_call: TRBV5-6
cdr3_aa: ASSPGQALSAYNEQF; j_call: TRBJ2-1; v_call: TRBV18
cdr3_aa: ASRPTGASQY; j_call: TRBJ2-3; v_call: TRBV19
cdr3_aa: ASSKRDKLQETQY; j_call: TRBJ2-5; v_call: TRBV19
cdr3_aa: ASSLVRDLRNTIY; j_call: TRBJ1-3; v_call: TRBV5-6
cdr3_aa: ASSLEGGSNEQY; j_call: TRBJ2-7; v_call: TRBV5-4
cdr3_aa: ASSIGGMNTEAF; j_call: TRBJ1-1; v_call: TRBV19
cdr3_aa: ASTGVGTYEQY; j_call: TRBJ2-7; v_call: TRBV28
cdr3_aa: ASSTGTGGRYEQY; j_call: TRBJ2-7; v_call: TRBV28
cdr3_aa: ASSRVVTTYNEQF; j_call: TRBJ2-1; v_call: TRBV11-2
cdr3_aa: ASRKDTVKTEAF; j_call: TRBJ1-1; v_call: TRBV7-9
cdr3_aa: ASSFSPGQGVYEQY; j_call: TRBJ2-7; v_call: TRBV5-6
cdr3_aa: ASSLQPGGRNEQF; j_call: TRBJ2-1; v_call: TRBV5-6
cdr3_aa: ASSPLGGNEQF; j_call: TRBJ2-1; v_call: TRBV7-3
cdr3_aa: ASSLGGIRAGELF; j_call: TRBJ2-2; v_call: TRBV7-3
cdr3_aa: ASSPTSGRTQETQY; j_call: TRBJ2-5; v_call: TRBV7-9
cdr3_aa: ASGTDNTEKLF; j_call: TRBJ1-4; v_call: TRBV9
cdr3_aa: ASTRQGTNTEAF; j_call: TRBJ1-1; v_call: TRBV6-5
cdr3_aa: ASSPTGFGANVLT; j_call: TRBJ2-6; v_call: TRBV18
cdr3_aa: ASSKNEKLF; j_call: TRBJ1-4; v_call: TRBV27
cdr3_aa: ASSYRGFNGYT; j_call: TRBJ1-2; v_call: TRBV7-8
cdr3_aa: ASSLGLAGAGYTQY; j_call: TRBJ2-3; v_call: TRBV27
cdr3_aa: ASFGTSGPYEQY; j_call: TRBJ2-7; v_call: TRBV6-5
cdr3_aa: ASSIVGGDGYT; j_call: TRBJ1-2; v_call: TRBV6-5
cdr3_aa: ASSTLATSYNEQF; j_call: TRBJ2-1; v_call: TRBV9
cdr3_aa: ASSEWAGQETQY; j_call: TRBJ2-5; v_call: TRBV6-1
cdr3_aa: ASSSFLSRRTNTEAF; j_call: TRBJ1-1; v_call: TRBV28
cdr3_aa: ASNAKRGRGEQY; j_call: TRBJ2-7; v_call: TRBV21-1
cdr3_aa: ASALQGVQPQH; j_call: TRBJ1-5; v_call: TRBV6-5
cdr3_aa: ASMVGQVGNQPQH; j_call: TRBJ1-5; v_call: TRBV19
cdr3_aa: ASSQDKSSNRPSVRL; j_call: TRBJ1-1; v_call: TRBV4-3
cdr3_aa: ASSWFSGGREKLF; j_call: TRBJ1-4; v_call: TRBV7-9